A selection of T cell receptor beta chains follows, all from one sample in a study of cytomegalovirus exposure and HLA in healthy donors. Sequencing was performed with immunoSEQ multiplex PCR; in TCRdb, only in-frame clones are kept and a portion is missing. The table has about 140,000 clones, more than 70% seen once; the top ten hold about 2.2%. Sequenced input: PBMCs. These receptor sequences come from a man aged 45-65 years in good health and CMV-seronegative. Both conserved end residues are part of each CDR3. Each record gives: V gene, CDR3 length, clone size, D gene, J gene, CDR3 protein, CDR3 DNA. D genes are given only for firm matches. Clone size is stated in some rows and not others, as once, few, many or a class when expanded.

TRBV5-5	11	-	-	TRBJ2-5	CASSFEETQYF	TGTGCCAGCAGCTTCGAAGAGACCCAGTACTTC
TRBV5-1	16	-	TRBD1	TRBJ1-1	CASSLRGQGVDTEAFF	TGCGCCAGCAGCTTGAGGGGACAGGGTGTCGACACTGAAGCTTTCTTT
TRBV6-4	14	-	TRBD2	TRBJ2-3	CASSAELAGDTQYF	TGTGCCAGCAGTGCGGAGTTAGCGGGAGATACGCAGTATTTT
TRBV7-6	13	-	TRBD1	TRBJ2-7	CASSRDRQYEQYF	TGTGCCAGCAGCCGGGACAGGCAATACGAGCAGTACTTC
TRBV4-2	14	once	TRBD1	TRBJ2-1	CASSHRDRYNEQFF	TGTGCCAGCAGCCATCGGGACAGGTACAATGAGCAGTTCTTC
TRBV2	14	-	-	TRBJ1-1	CASSLGRVNTEAFF	TGTGCCAGCAGCTTGGGCAGGGTGAACACTGAAGCTTTCTTT
TRBV2	15	-	-	TRBJ2-7	CASRKEGMGSYEQYF	TGTGCCAGCAGGAAGGAGGGAATGGGCTCCTACGAGCAGTACTTC
TRBV5-1	16	-	TRBD2	TRBJ2-5	CASSLGLAGGQETQYF	TGCGCCAGCAGCTTGGGACTAGCGGGGGGCCAAGAGACCCAGTACTTC
TRBV30	14	-	-	TRBJ1-1	CAWSRWDKNTEAFF	TGTGCCTGGAGTAGATGGGACAAGAACACTGAAGCTTTCTTT
TRBV9	14	-	TRBD1	TRBJ1-2	CASSTGQDNYGYTF	TGTGCCAGCAGCACGGGACAGGATAACTATGGCTACACCTTC
TRBV5-1	13	-	-	TRBJ1-1	CASSLAADTEAFF	TGCGCCAGCAGCTTGGCCGCAGACACTGAAGCTTTCTTT
TRBV14	14	-	-	TRBJ1-5	CASSHRGSNQPQHF	TGTGCCAGCAGCCACAGGGGTAGCAATCAGCCCCAGCATTTT
TRBV19	16	-	-	TRBJ1-5	CASFGPRTELDQPQHF	TGTGCCAGTTTCGGCCCAAGGACAGAACTTGATCAGCCCCAGCATTTT
TRBV7-9	15	few	TRBD1	TRBJ1-1	CASSFSGRGQDEAFF	TGTGCCAGCAGCTTCTCCGGCAGGGGGCAAGATGAAGCTTTCTTT
TRBV4-1	11	-	TRBD1	TRBJ2-7	CASSQPGQVYF	TGCGCCAGCAGCCAGCCGGGACAGGTGTACTTC
TRBV6-1	15	few	-	TRBJ1-4	CASSEAVASGEKLFF	TGTGCCAGCAGTGAAGCGGTGGCTTCGGGTGAAAAACTGTTTTTT
TRBV6-1	14	-	-	TRBJ1-1	CACRAGGLNTEAFF	TGTGCCTGCCGGGCGGGGGGCCTGAACACTGAAGCTTTCTTT
TRBV7-9	14	-	-	TRBJ2-3	CASSLGSETDTQYF	TGTGCCAGCAGCTTAGGTTCGGAGACAGATACGCAGTATTTT
TRBV5-6	12	-	-	TRBJ2-7	CASSSTRGEQYF	TGTGCCAGCAGCTCGACTAGAGGGGAGCAGTACTTC
TRBV5-4	14	-	-	TRBJ1-2	CASSLSVLNYGYTF	TGTGCCAGCAGCTTGTCTGTCTTAAACTATGGCTACACCTTC
TRBV11-3	14	few	TRBD1	TRBJ1-1	CASSSGGTGTEAFF	TGTGCCAGCAGCTCCGGAGGGACAGGGACTGAAGCTTTCTTT
TRBV5-5	12	-	-	TRBJ2-7	CASSSDIYEQYF	TGTGCCAGCAGCTCGGACATCTACGAGCAGTACTTC
TRBV27	12	-	-	TRBJ1-1	CASKSGVTEAFF	TGTGCCAGCAAATCAGGGGTAACTGAAGCTTTCTTT
TRBV27	16	-	-	TRBJ1-5	CASSSTTGSFGQPQHF	TGTGCCAGCAGCTCAACTACAGGGTCATTCGGTCAGCCCCAGCATTTT
TRBV15	15	-	TRBD1	TRBJ1-4	CATSRSTGANEKLFF	TGTGCCACCAGCAGGTCGACAGGGGCTAATGAAAAACTGTTTTTT
TRBV28	15	-	-	TRBJ2-1	CASSLSRLGVNEQFF	TGTGCCAGCAGTTTATCCCGATTAGGGGTAAATGAGCAGTTCTTC
TRBV2	15	few	TRBD1	TRBJ2-5	CASRPTGGLGETQYF	TGTGCCAGCAGACCGACAGGGGGCTTGGGGGAGACCCAGTACTTC
TRBV25-1	13	-	-	TRBJ2-3	CASSDLGHYTQYF	TGTGCCAGCAGTGACCTAGGACACTATACGCAGTATTTT
TRBV13	15	-	TRBD1	TRBJ1-2	CASSLGRQGADGYTF	TGTGCCAGCAGCTTAGGGAGACAGGGGGCGGATGGCTACACCTTC
TRBV12-5	13	-	-	TRBJ1-1	CASGDGMNTEAFF	TGTGCTAGTGGGGACGGGATGAACACTGAAGCTTTCTTT
TRBV6-5	15	few	TRBD1	TRBJ1-5	CASSHPGGSNQPQHF	TGTGCCAGCAGTCACCCAGGGGGTAGCAATCAGCCCCAGCATTTT
TRBV5-6	16	-	TRBD1	TRBJ1-2	CASSHAQEGAVSGYTF	TGTGCCAGCAGCCACGCCCAGGAGGGGGCGGTAAGTGGCTACACCTTC
TRBV5-1	17	-	TRBD2	TRBJ2-1	CASRPTSGSSSYNEQFF	TGCGCCAGCAGACCAACTAGCGGGAGTTCCTCCTACAATGAGCAGTTCTTC
TRBV5-1	15	few	TRBD2	TRBJ2-5	CASSPSGRSAETQYF	TGCGCCAGCAGCCCTAGCGGGAGGTCGGCAGAGACCCAGTACTTC
TRBV6-1	15	-	TRBD1	TRBJ2-2	CASSLRTGNTGELFF	TGTGCCAGCAGTCTTAGGACAGGGAACACCGGGGAGCTGTTTTTT
TRBV7-9	16	-	-	TRBJ2-3	CASSPVGIGLSDTQYF	TGTGCCAGCAGCCCTGTAGGTATCGGGTTATCAGATACGCAGTATTTT
TRBV27	12	-	-	TRBJ2-7	CASRTGTYEQYF	TGTGCCAGCAGGACTGGCACCTACGAGCAGTACTTC
TRBV7-9	15	-	TRBD2	TRBJ2-2	CASSPLAVNTGELFF	TGTGCCAGCAGCCCACTAGCGGTGAACACCGGGGAGCTGTTTTTT
TRBV11-1	12	-	-	TRBJ2-5	CASTLDGTRKYF	TGTGCCAGCACCCTAGACGGGACTCGCAAGTACTTC
TRBV15	14	once	TRBD1	TRBJ1-2	CATSGGTANYGYTF	TGTGCCACCAGCGGGGGGACAGCCAACTATGGCTACACCTTC
TRBV5-6	15	-	-	TRBJ2-7	CASSFTGTPNYEQYF	TGTGCCAGCAGCTTTACCGGGACACCGAACTACGAGCAGTACTTC
TRBV5-1	19	-	TRBD2	TRBJ2-1	CASSPAGLAGLSSYNEQFF	TGCGCCAGCAGCCCTGCGGGACTAGCGGGGCTGAGCTCCTACAATGAGCAGTTCTTC
TRBV6-1	11	-	-	TRBJ2-7	CASTSPYEQYF	TGTGCCAGCACTTCCCCCTACGAGCAGTACTTC
TRBV11-3	18	-	-	TRBJ2-2	CASSLVGPVIRNTGEPFF	TGTGCCAGCAGCTTAGTAGGCCCTGTAATACGCAACACCGGGGAGCCGTTTTTT